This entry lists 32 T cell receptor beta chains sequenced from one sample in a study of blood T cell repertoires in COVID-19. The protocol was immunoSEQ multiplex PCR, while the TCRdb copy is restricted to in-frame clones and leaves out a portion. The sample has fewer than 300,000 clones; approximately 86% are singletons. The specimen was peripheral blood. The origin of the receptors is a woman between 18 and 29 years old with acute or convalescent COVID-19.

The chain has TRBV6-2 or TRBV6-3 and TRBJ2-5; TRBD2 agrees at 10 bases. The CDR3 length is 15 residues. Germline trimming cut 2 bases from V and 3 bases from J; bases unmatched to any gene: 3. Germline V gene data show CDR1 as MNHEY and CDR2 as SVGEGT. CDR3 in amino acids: CASSYRLAGEETQYF. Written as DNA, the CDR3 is TGTGCCAGCAGTTACAGGCTAGCGGGAGAAGAGACCCAGTACTTC.

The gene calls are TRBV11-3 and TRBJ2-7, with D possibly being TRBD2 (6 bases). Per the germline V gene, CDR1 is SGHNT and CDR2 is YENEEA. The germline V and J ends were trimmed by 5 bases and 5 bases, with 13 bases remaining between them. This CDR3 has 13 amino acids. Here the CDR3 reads CASSPAGRNEQYF. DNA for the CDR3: TGTGCCAGCAGCCCCGCGGGGCGGAACGAGCAGTACTTC.

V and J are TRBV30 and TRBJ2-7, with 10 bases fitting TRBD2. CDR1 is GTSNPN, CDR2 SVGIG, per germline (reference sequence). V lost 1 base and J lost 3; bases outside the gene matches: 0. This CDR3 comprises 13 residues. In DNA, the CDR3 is TGTGCCTGGAGTGGACTAGCGGGCTACGAGCAGTACTTC. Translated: CAWSGLAGYEQYF.

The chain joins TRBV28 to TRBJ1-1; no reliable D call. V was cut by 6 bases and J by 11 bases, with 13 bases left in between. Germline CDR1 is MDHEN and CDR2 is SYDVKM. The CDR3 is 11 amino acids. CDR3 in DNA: TGTGCCAGCAGCTCCCAGTGGCGGGCTTTCTTT. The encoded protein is CASSSQWRAFF.

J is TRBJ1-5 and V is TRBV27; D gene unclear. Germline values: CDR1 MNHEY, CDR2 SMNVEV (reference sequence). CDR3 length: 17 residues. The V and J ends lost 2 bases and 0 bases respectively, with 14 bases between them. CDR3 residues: CASSLRPPITSNQPQHF. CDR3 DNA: TGTGCCAGCAGTTTACGCCCTCCTATAACTAGCAATCAGCCCCAGCATTTT.

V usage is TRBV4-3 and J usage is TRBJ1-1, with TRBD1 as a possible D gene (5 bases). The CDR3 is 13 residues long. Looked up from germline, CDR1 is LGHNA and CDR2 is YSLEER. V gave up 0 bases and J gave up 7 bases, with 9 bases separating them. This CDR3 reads CASSQDFRGEAFF. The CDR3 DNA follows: TGCGCCAGCAGCCAAGATTTTAGGGGTGAAGCTTTCTTT.

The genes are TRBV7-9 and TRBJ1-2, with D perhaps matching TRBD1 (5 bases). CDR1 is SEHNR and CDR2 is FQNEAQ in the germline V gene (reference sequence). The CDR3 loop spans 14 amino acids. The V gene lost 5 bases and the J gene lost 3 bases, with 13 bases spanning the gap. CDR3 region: CASSPYLGDYGYTF. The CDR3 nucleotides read TGTGCCAGCAGCCCCTACCTAGGGGACTATGGCTACACCTTC. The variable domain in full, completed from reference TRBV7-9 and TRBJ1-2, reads DTGVSQNPRHKITKRGQNVTFRCDPISEHNRLYWYRQTLGQGPEFLTYFQNEAQLEKSRLLSDRFSAERPKGSFSTLEIQRTEQGDSAMYLCASSPYLGDYGYTFGSGTRLTVV.

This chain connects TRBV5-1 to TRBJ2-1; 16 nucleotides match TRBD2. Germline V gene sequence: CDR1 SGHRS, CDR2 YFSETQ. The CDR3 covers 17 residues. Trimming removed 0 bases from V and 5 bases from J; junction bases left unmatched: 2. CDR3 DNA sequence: TGCGCCAGCAGCTTGGCGGGGACTAGCGGGAGGGACAATGAGCAGTTCTTC. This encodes CASSLAGTSGRDNEQFF.

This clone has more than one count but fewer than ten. The CDR3 region is CASSFPGTGLNTEAFF. CDR3 sequence (DNA): TGTGCCAGCAGCTTCCCCGGGACAGGGTTGAACACTGAAGCTTTCTTT. The chain carries TRBV7-8 and TRBJ1-1; 9 bases line up with TRBD1. The CDR3 is 16 amino acids. CDR1 is SGHVS, CDR2 FQNEAQ, per germline. The J segment lost 0 bases and the V segment lost 3 bases, leaving 5 bases of the junction unmatched.

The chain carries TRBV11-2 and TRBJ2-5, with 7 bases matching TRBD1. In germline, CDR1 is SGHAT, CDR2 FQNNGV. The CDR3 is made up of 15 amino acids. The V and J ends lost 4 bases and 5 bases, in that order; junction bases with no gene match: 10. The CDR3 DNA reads TGTGCCAGCAGCTCCGGACAGGTCCAGGGGGAGACCCAGTACTTC. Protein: CASSSGQVQGETQYF.

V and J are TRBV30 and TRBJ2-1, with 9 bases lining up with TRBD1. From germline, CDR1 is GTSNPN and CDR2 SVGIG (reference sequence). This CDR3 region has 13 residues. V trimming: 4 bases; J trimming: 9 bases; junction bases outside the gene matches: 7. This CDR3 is CAWTEDRGGEQFF. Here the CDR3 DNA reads TGTGCCTGGACTGAGGACAGGGGAGGTGAGCAGTTCTTC. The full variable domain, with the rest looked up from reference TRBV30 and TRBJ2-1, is SQTIHQWPATLVQPVGSPLSLECTVEGTSNPNLYWYRQAAGRGLQLLFYSVGIGQISSEVPQNLSASRPQDRQFILSSKKLLLSDSGFYLCAWTEDRGGEQFFGPGTRLTVL.

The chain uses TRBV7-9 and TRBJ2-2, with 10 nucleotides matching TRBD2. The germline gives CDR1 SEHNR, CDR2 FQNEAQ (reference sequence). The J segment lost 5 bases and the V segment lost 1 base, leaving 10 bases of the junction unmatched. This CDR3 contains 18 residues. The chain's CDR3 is CASSLVVLAGEKTGELFF. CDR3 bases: TGTGCCAGCAGCTTAGTCGTGCTAGCGGGAGAAAAAACCGGGGAGCTGTTTTTT.

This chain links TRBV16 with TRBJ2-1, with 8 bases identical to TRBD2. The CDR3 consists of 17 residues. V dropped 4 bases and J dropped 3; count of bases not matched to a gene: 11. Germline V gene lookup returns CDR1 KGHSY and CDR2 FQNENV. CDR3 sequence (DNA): TGTGCCAGCAGCCGGTCTGCCGGGGGGGACCTCTACAATGAGCAGTTCTTC. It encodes CASSRSAGGDLYNEQFF.

The CDR3 spells CASSDVSSGPNEQFF. Written as DNA, the CDR3 is TGTGCCAGCAGTGACGTTTCTAGCGGGCCCAATGAGCAGTTCTTC. The V call is TRBV6-4, the J call TRBJ2-1; 8 bases match TRBD2. The length of the CDR3 is 15 residues. With V trimmed by 2 bases and J by 6 bases, 6 bases remained unmatched. Germline-derived CDR1 and CDR2 are MRHNA and SNTAGT.

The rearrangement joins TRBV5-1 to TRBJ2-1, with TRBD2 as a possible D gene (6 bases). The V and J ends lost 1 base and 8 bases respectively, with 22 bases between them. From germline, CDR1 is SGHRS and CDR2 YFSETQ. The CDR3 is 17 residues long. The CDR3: CASSLWGVGTLHDEQFF. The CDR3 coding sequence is TGCGCCAGCAGCTTGTGGGGGGTAGGGACTTTGCACGATGAGCAGTTCTTC.

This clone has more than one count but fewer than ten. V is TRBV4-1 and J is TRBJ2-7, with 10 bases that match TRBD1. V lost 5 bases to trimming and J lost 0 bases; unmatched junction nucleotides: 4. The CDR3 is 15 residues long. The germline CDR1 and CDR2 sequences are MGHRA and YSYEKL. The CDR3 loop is CASSAGTGVSYEQYF. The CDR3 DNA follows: TGCGCCAGCAGCGCCGGGACAGGGGTCTCCTACGAGCAGTACTTC.

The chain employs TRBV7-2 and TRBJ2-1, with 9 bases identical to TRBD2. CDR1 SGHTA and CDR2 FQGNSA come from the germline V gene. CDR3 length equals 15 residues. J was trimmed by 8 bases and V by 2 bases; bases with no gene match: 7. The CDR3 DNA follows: TGTGCCAGCAGCTTACCCGGGACTAGCATTTATGAGCAGTTCTTC. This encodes CASSLPGTSIYEQFF.

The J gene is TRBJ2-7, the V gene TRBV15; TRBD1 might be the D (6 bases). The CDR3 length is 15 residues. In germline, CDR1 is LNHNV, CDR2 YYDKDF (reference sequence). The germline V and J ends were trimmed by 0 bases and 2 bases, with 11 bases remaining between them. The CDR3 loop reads CATSRERDTTYEQYF. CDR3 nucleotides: TGTGCCACCAGCAGAGAAAGGGACACCACCTACGAGCAGTACTTC.

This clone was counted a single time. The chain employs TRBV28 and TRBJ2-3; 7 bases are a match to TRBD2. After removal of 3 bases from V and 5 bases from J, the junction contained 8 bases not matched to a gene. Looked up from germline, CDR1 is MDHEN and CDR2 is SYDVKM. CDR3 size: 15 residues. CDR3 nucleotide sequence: TGTGCCAGCAGTTTGGGGCGGGAGTATAAAGATACGCAGTATTTT. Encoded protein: CASSLGREYKDTQYF.

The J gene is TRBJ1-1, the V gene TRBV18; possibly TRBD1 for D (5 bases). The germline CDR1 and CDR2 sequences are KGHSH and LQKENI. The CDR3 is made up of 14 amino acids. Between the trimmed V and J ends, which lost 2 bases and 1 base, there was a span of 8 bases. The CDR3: CASSPGGSNTEAFF. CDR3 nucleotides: TGTGCCAGCTCACCAGGGGGGTCGAACACTGAAGCTTTCTTT.

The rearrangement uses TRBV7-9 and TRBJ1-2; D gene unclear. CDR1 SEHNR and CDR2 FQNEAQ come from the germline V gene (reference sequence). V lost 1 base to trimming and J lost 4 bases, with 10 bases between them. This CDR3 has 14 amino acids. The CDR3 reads CASSLGPEVYGYTF. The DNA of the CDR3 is TGTGCCAGCAGCTTAGGCCCAGAAGTCTATGGCTACACCTTC.

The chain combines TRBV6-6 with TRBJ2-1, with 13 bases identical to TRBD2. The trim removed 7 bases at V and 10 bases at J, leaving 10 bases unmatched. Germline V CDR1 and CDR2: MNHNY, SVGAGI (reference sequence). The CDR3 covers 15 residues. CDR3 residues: CASTPGLAGAGEQFF. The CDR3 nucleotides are TGTGCCAGCACCCCCGGACTAGCGGGAGCGGGGGAGCAGTTCTTC.

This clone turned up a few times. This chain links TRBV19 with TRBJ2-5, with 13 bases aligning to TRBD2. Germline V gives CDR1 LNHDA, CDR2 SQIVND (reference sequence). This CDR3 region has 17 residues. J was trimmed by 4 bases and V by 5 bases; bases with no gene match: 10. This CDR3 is CASSPRRLAGGRETQYF. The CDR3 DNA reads TGTGCCAGTAGTCCGAGAAGACTAGCGGGAGGCCGAGAGACCCAGTACTTC.

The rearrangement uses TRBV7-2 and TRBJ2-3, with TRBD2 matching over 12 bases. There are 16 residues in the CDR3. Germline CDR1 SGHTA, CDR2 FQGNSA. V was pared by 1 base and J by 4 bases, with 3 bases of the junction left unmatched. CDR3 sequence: CASSLGLAGDSDTQYF. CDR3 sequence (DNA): TGTGCCAGCAGCTTAGGACTAGCGGGAGATTCAGATACGCAGTATTTT.

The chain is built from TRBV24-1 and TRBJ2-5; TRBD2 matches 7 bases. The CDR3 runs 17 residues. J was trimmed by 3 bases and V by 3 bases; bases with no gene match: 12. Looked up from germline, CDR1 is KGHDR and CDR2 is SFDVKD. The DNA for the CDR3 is TGTGCCACCAGTGATCAACCCTGGGAGGGGATAGAAGAGACCCAGTACTTC. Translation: CATSDQPWEGIEETQYF.

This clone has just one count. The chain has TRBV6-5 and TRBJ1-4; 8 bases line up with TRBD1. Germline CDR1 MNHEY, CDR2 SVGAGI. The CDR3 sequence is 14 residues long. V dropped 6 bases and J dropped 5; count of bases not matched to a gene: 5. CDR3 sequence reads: CASSPGQANEKLFF. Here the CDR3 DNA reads TGTGCCAGCAGCCCGGGACAGGCGAATGAAAAACTGTTTTTT.

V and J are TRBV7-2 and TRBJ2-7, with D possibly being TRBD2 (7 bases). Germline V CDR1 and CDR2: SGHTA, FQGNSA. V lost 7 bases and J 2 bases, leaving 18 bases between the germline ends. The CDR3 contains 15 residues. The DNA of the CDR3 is TGTGCCAGCACCCATACCGGGCGGGGGCCCTACGAGCAGTACTTC. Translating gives CASTHTGRGPYEQYF.

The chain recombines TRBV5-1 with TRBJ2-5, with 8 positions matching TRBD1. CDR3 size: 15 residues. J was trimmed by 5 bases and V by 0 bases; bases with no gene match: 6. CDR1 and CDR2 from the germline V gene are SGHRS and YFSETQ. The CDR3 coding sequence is TGCGCCAGCAGCTTGGTGGCAGGGGGCAGCGAGACCCAGTACTTC. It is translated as CASSLVAGGSETQYF.

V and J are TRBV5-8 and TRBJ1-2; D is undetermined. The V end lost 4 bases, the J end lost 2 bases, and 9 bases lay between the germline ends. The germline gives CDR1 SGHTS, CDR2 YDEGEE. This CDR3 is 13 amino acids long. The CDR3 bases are TGTGCCAGCAGCCGGCGGGAGAACTATGGCTACACCTTC. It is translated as CASSRRENYGYTF.

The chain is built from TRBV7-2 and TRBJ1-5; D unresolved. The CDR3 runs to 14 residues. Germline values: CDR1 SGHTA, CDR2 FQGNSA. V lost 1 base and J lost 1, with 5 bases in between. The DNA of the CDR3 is TGTGCCAGCAGCTTAGTCCTGAGCAATCAGCCCCAGCATTTT. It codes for CASSLVLSNQPQHF.

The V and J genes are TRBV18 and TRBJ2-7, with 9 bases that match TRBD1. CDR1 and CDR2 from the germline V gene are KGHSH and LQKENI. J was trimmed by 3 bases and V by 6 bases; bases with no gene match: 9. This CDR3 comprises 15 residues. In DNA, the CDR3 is TGTGCCAGCTCGCTTGAGGGGACAGGGAGCTACGAGCAGTACTTC. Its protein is CASSLEGTGSYEQYF. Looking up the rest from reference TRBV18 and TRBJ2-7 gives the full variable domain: NAGVMQNPRHLVRRRGQEARLRCSPMKGHSHVYWYRQLPEEGLKFMVYLQKENIIDESGMPKERFSAEFPKEGPSILRIQQVVRGDSAAYFCASSLEGTGSYEQYFGPGTRLTVT.

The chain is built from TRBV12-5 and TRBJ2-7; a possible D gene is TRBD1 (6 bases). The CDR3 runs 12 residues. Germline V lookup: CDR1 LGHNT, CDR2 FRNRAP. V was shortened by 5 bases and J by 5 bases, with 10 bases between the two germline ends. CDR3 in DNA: TGTGCTAGTGGTCGCCAGGGGAACGAGCAGTACTTC. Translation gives CASGRQGNEQYF.